This TCR beta chain was retrieved from a study of T cells in Graves' hyperthyroidism and ophthalmopathy. This clonotype was counted a few times. Uncontrolled infection, other autoimmune disease, pregnancy and lactation each barred patients from inclusion. Regions amplified from RNA transcripts were the TCR beta CDR3 regions. A first-round RT-PCR of the TCR CDR3 used the HTBI primer set. TCRdb analysed the multiplex PCR reads with MiXCR anew, one entry per CDR3 protein. The table lists 450,000 to 500,000 distinct CDR3 sequences, roughly 23% of them singletons. The CDR3 consists of 15 residues. With 4 bases clipped from V and 6 bases from J, the junction kept 10 bases outside the gene matches. Germline CDR1 and CDR2: SGHRS and YFSETQ.

The sequenced sample consisted of blood. The chain combines TRBV5-1 with TRBJ2-1, with 7 nucleotides matching TRBD2. The origin of this receptor is a woman aged 70 to 79 with Graves' ophthalmopathy. The CDR3 spells CASSAAVTSSNEQFF. In nucleotides, the CDR3 is TGCGCCAGCAGCGCTGCTGTGACTAGCTCCAATGAGCAGTTCTTC.